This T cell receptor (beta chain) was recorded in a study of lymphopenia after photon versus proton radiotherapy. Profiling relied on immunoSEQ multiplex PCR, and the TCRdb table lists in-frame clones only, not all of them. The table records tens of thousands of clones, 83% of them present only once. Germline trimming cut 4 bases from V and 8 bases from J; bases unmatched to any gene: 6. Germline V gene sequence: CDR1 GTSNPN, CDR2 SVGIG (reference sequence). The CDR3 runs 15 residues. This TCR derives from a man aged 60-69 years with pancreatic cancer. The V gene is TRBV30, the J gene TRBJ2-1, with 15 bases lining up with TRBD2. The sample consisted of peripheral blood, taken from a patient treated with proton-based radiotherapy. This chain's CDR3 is CAWTTGTSGRYEQFF. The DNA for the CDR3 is TGTGCCTGGACAACCGGGACTAGCGGGAGGTATGAGCAGTTCTTC.